This TCR beta chain was recovered during a study of graft-versus-host responses after intestinal transplantation (dated by TCRdb to the early 2020s). At the level of the whole study: Recipients received multivisceral, liver-intestinal, or isolated intestinal transplants. Of the roughly 25 intestinal transplant recipients enrolled in the cohort, one of whom was a retransplant, a few patients without pretransplant specimens were excluded. Rather than being sequenced by the commercial service, samples from a few later patients were sequenced in-house on an Illumina MiSeq and processed with MiXCR. After intestinal transplantation, graft-versus-host and host-versus-graft alloreactive T cell clones were followed in the graft, circulation and bone marrow using bulk TCR-beta CDR3 sequencing. Alloreactive clones were identified by sequencing pre-transplant mixed lymphocyte reaction products and comparing these products with unstimulated pre-transplant donor and recipient T cells. A peak of at least 4% donor T cells among recipient peripheral blood mononuclear cells was the definition used for donor T cell macrochimerism. Every recipient was given anti-thymocyte globulin induction, then maintenance tacrolimus and steroids for approximately 3 years.

To isolate intraepithelial and lamina propria lymphocytes from graft specimens, dithiothreitol, EDTA incubations and collagenase D digestion were used. Serial intestinal graft biopsy specimens collected up to 600 days after transplant underwent bulk TCR-beta sequencing. Library preparation employed the immunoSEQ multiplex PCR assay. Adaptive Biotechnologies carried out high-throughput TCR-beta CDR3 sequencing of genomic DNA for most patients. Under the source paper's analysis protocol: Adaptive's ImmunoSEQ software was the source of the TCR sequencing data for approximately 18 patients, while three other patients were processed with MiXCR and VDJtools. CDR3 nucleotide sequences shared between donor and recipient were removed because their origin could not be assigned. To be classed as alloreactive, a clone needed at least 2-fold expansion over unstimulated cells and a minimum CFSE-low frequency of 0.002% (template counts) or 0.001% (read counts). A clone was considered mappable if detected in the sequenced pre-transplant spleen, lymph node, or MLR CFSE-low populations of the donor or recipient. Cumulative frequency of alloreactive clones was calculated as a percentage of all sequences weighted by copy number. The table comes from immuneACCESS by way of TCRdb, which keeps in-frame sequences with V and J called. Part of the clones is missing from these tables; in studies checked, under half for an unresolved V gene and the rest for unknown reasons. That table supplies the V and J calls and clone size; D and trimming were determined from the DNA. The sample table contains 15,000 or so clones; only one count was recorded for approximately 80% of them. The top ten clonotypes cover just under 4% of the sample.

Worth noting for this clone: The specificity of this receptor is unknown. Base quality data are lacking; no much larger clone is found one base away.

The investigation overall reported the following: In the allografts of patients with donor T cell macrochimerism, GvH to HvG T cell clonal ratios were high. Early after transplant, peak levels of circulating GvH clones were found to be associated with declines in HvG clones. GvH clones were found in recipient bone marrow, and some of the GvH clones appeared earlier in ileal mucosa or blood, which is consistent with an intestinal mucosal origin. Conclusions were limited by the relatively low number and heterogeneity of intestinal transplant patients.

V loses 6 bases at its end and J loses 6 bases; junction bases beyond the gene matches: 11. The CDR3 covers 15 residues, taking in both the cysteine and the phenylalanine. CDR3 DNA is the only sequence kept; it has 45 bases, read in frame from the first base. The chain employs TRBV23-1 and TRBJ2-1; TRBD1 lines up with 7 middle nucleotides. TRBV23-1 is labeled an ORF, and its function is uncertain. The sequencing used ileum tissue, collected about four weeks after intestinal transplant. The receptor's source is a human patient who received an intestinal transplant, so some T cells may come from the graft donor. The CDR3 here reads CASSPGNRGSNEQFF. The nucleotide sequence is given as TGCGCCAGCAGCCCCGGGAACAGGGGATCCAATGAGCAGTTCTTC.